This T cell receptor (beta chain) was sequenced in a study of patients and donors after allogeneic stem cell transplantation. This CDR3 comprises 15 residues. V was pared by 0 bases and J by 2 bases, with 11 bases between. TCRdb reprocessed the RT-PCR reads with MiXCR, giving one entry per CDR3 protein. The sample lists over 350,000 distinct CDR3 sequences; roughly 16% were seen once. This clonotype came up a few times. The TCR was taken from a human donor who was either an allogeneic HSCT recipient or a stem cell or donor lymphocyte infusion donor (not recorded which). It is not recorded whose cells these are; they may come from a transplant donor. This chain joins TRBV12-3 or TRBV12-4 and TRBJ2-7; no firm D call. Sequencing input: blood, either unsorted or a sorted T cell fraction (not recorded which). In DNA form, the CDR3 reads TGTGCCAGCAGTTTAGCGTACCCTTACACCTACGAGCAGTACTTC. Amino acid sequence: CASSLAYPYTYEQYF.